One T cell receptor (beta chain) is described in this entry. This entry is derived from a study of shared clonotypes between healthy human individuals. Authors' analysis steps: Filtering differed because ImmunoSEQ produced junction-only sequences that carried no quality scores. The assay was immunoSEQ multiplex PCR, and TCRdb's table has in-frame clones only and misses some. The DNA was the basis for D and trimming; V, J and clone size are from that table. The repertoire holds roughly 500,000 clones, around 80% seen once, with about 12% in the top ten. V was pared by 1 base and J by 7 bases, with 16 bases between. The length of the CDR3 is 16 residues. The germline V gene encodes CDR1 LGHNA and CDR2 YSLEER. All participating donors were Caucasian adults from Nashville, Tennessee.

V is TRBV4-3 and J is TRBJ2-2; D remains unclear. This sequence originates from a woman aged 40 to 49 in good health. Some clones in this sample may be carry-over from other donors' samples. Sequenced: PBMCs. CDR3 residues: CASSQVLRVDVGELFF. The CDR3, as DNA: TGCGCCAGCAGCCAAGTGTTAAGGGTCGATGTCGGGGAGCTGTTTTTT.